The 7 T cell receptor beta chains in this list originate from one sample, sequenced in a study of blood T cell repertoires in COVID-19. Assay: immunoSEQ multiplex PCR; the TCRdb copy retains only in-frame clones and omits some. The sample contains under 300,000 clones, more than 80% of which appear only once. The sequenced sample was peripheral blood. The receptor source for this set is a woman aged 30 to 39 with active or convalescent COVID-19.

The chain recombines TRBV2 with TRBJ1-5; D is possibly TRBD1 (6 bases). Trimming stripped 4 bases from V and 4 bases from J, with 17 bases between. Germline values: CDR1 SNHLY, CDR2 FYNNEI. CDR3 length equals 16 residues. CDR3 loop: CASSGQGPFLNQPQHF. The CDR3 DNA follows: TGTGCCAGCAGTGGGCAGGGGCCCTTCCTAAATCAGCCCCAGCATTTT.

J is TRBJ2-1 and V is TRBV9; D possibly corresponds to TRBD1 (5 bases). V shed 4 bases and J shed 8 bases, with 19 bases lying between them. CDR3 size: 15 residues. CDR1 is SGDLS, CDR2 YYNGEE, per germline. CDR3: CASSPEVGWGHEQFF. DNA of the CDR3: TGTGCCAGCAGCCCCGAGGTGGGGTGGGGCCATGAGCAGTTCTTC. Full variable domain (outside the CDR3, taken from reference TRBV9 and TRBJ2-1): DSGVTQTPKHLITATGQRVTLRCSPRSGDLSVYWYQQSLDQGLQFLIQYYNGEERAKGNILERFSAQQFPDLHSELNLSSLELGDSALYFCASSPEVGWGHEQFFGPGTRLTVL.

The chain uses TRBV7-9 and TRBJ1-5; maybe TRBD1 (6 bases). V was pared by 1 base and J by 2 bases, with 12 bases between. The CDR3 contains 16 residues. Germline CDR1 SEHNR, CDR2 FQNEAQ (reference sequence). The CDR3 here is CASSLGGGPGNQPQHF. For the CDR3, the DNA is TGTGCCAGCAGCTTAGGCGGGGGGCCAGGCAATCAGCCCCAGCATTTT.

This sequence joins TRBV7-2 and TRBJ2-1, with TRBD1 identical over 7 bases. V was pared by 5 bases and J by 10 bases, with 11 bases of the junction left unmatched. Germline V gene data show CDR1 as SGHTA and CDR2 as FQGNSA. This CDR3 has 14 residues. CDR3 amino acids: CASSAHRDSREQFF. Here the CDR3 DNA reads TGTGCCAGCAGCGCTCACCGGGACAGCAGAGAGCAGTTCTTC. Together with reference TRBV7-2 and TRBJ2-1, the CDR3 gives the full variable domain: GAGVSQSPSNKVTEKGKDVELRCDPISGHTALYWYRQSLGQGLEFLIYFQGNSAPDKSGLPSDRFSAERTGGSVSTLTIQRTQQEDSAVYLCASSAHRDSREQFFGPGTRLTVL.

The gene calls are TRBV3-1 (or the pseudogene TRBV3-2) and TRBJ1-5, with unresolved D. Between the trimmed V and J ends, which lost 0 bases and 9 bases, there was a span of 9 bases. CDR1 and CDR2 from the germline V gene are LGHDT and YNNKEL (reference sequence). The CDR3 consists of 13 residues. CDR3 sequence reads: CASSQDMARPQHF. The CDR3 region has the DNA TGTGCCAGCAGCCAAGACATGGCTCGGCCCCAGCATTTT.

This chain links TRBV7-8 with TRBJ2-2; TRBD1 aligns across 11 bases. Germline assignment: CDR1 SGHVS and CDR2 FQNEAQ. The trim removed 4 bases at V and 7 bases at J, leaving 2 bases unmatched. The CDR3 is made up of 14 amino acids. CDR3 DNA sequence: TGTGCCAGCAGCTCGGACAGGGGGCGCGGGGAGCTGTTTTTT. This codes for CASSSDRGRGELFF. Variable domain in full (rest from reference TRBV7-8 and TRBJ2-2): GAGVSQSPRYKVAKRGQDVALRCDPISGHVSLFWYQQALGQGPEFLTYFQNEAQLDKSGLPSDRFFAERPEGSVSTLKIQRTQQEDSAVYLCASSSDRGRGELFFGEGSRLTVL.

The chain employs TRBV19 and TRBJ1-1; 8 positions match TRBD1. The CDR3 consists of 15 residues. Per the germline V gene, CDR1 is LNHDA and CDR2 is SQIVND (reference sequence). The J segment lost 0 bases and the V segment lost 7 bases, leaving 7 bases of the junction unmatched. The DNA of the CDR3 is TGTGCCAGTACCCGGACAGGGCCTTTGAACACTGAAGCTTTCTTT. Its translation is CASTRTGPLNTEAFF.